The clone carrying this T cell receptor (beta chain) was detected only a few times. Its target is not known. The sample originates from a study of molecular identifiers for immune sequencing clone quantification. Study-wide results and caveats: Sharing of a barcode by identical TCR molecules could cause highly expanded clone sizes to be underestimated.

Sorting recovered naive CD8 T cells on a CD8+CD4-CCR7+CD45RA+ profile. This CDR3 has 14 residues. The V end lost 4 bases, the J end lost 1 base, and 10 bases lay between the germline ends. In TCRdb, the PCR reads were re-called with MiXCR into one record per CDR3 protein. This table has 460,000 or so distinct CDR3 sequences, about 26% appearing once. The sample taken for sequencing was naive CD8+ T cells from blood, with Jurkat cell RNA spiked in. Subset denoted: FACS-sorted CD8+CD4-CCR7+CD45RA+ naive T cells. V usage is TRBV12-3 or TRBV12-4 and J usage is TRBJ1-1; D is ambiguous. This TCR was sampled from a human donor in good health. Some libraries in this study had Jurkat cell RNA spiked in. The DNA of the CDR3 is TGTGCCAGCAGTTCCAGTTATGGGAACACTGAAGCTTTCTTT. This gives the protein CASSSSYGNTEAFF.